These 6 T cell receptor beta chains were all obtained from the same sample, sequenced in a study of cytomegalovirus exposure and HLA in healthy donors (TCRdb year 2017). The library was made by the immunoSEQ multiplex PCR assay. For the multiplex PCR, a mixture combining 60 forward primers for TCR Vbeta segments and 13 reverse primers for TCR Jbeta segments was used. Held by TCRdb, this immuneACCESS table contains in-frame sequences only and omits some clones. Under half of the omission traces to an unresolved V gene where checked; the cause of the rest is unknown. This sample is represented by more than 150,000 clones; around 76% of them were singletons. The ten largest clones take up over 2% of the sample. The sequencing input was PBMCs. The receptors were gathered from a woman in her twenties or thirties in good health and CMV-seropositive.

The genes are TRBV28 and TRBJ1-5; D might be TRBD1 (6 bases). The CDR3 sequence is 11 residues long. CDR1 and CDR2 from the germline V gene are MDHEN and SYDVKM. V was shortened by 6 bases and J by 9 bases, with 9 bases between the two germline ends. Written as DNA, the CDR3 is TGTGCCAGCAGAACAGGGTTGCCCCAGCATTTT. Amino acids: CASRTGLPQHF.

This sequence joins TRBV2 and TRBJ2-5; no firm D call. CDR3 length: 17 residues. Germline values: CDR1 SNHLY, CDR2 FYNNEI. Trimming cost V 4 bases and J 3 bases, with 21 bases left between them. The CDR3 protein is CASSVPRGGSRKETQYF. In nucleotides, the CDR3 is TGTGCCAGCAGTGTCCCCAGAGGCGGTAGCAGAAAAGAGACCCAGTACTTC.

The gene calls are TRBV7-2 and TRBJ2-3, with D possibly being TRBD2 (5 bases). CDR1 is SGHTA, CDR2 FQGNSA, per germline. The CDR3 is 16 residues long. The V gene lost 1 base and the J gene lost 1 base, with 12 bases spanning the gap. As DNA, the CDR3 is TGTGCCAGCAGCTTAGAGAGCGGAGTGGGCACAGATACGCAGTATTTT. It yields the protein CASSLESGVGTDTQYF.

V and J are TRBV11-2 and TRBJ2-5, with 8 bases lining up with TRBD2. Trimming at V came to 4 bases and at J to 1 base, leaving 11 bases not matched to a gene. Per germline, CDR1 SGHAT and CDR2 FQNNGV. The CDR3 has 17 amino acids. As DNA, the CDR3 is TGTGCCAGCAGCTCAGGACGGGCGGGGGGTCTCCAAGAGACCCAGTACTTC. This gives the protein CASSSGRAGGLQETQYF.

The rearrangement joins TRBV9 to TRBJ2-7; D perhaps matches TRBD2 (6 bases). V lost 1 base to trimming and J lost 7 bases, with 15 bases between them. CDR1 is SGDLS and CDR2 is YYNGEE in the germline V gene. This CDR3 spans 14 amino acids. The DNA for the CDR3 is TGTGCCAGCAGCGTACAGACTAGTTCGGGGGAGCAGTACTTC. This codes for CASSVQTSSGEQYF.

The genes are TRBV4-2 and TRBJ1-3, with D possibly TRBD1 on 5 matching bases. The CDR3 totals 16 residues. Germline V gives CDR1 LGHNA, CDR2 YNFKEQ. Trimming removed 0 bases at V and 1 base at J, with 10 bases between. Here the CDR3 DNA reads TGTGCCAGCAGCCAAGAGCCGGAGGGGTCTGGAAACACCATATATTTT. This codes for CASSQEPEGSGNTIYF.